The T cell receptor beta chain described here comes from a study of cytomegalovirus exposure and HLA in healthy donors. Findings and caveats of the study: Roughly even sequencing depth across donors was the assumption behind the presence/absence analyses. A list of approximately 160 TCR beta chains associated with cytomegalovirus was given. Within a later analysis, the majority of CMV-associated TCR beta chains appeared HLA-restricted. Sequencing likely caused a cluster of highly shared sequence variants.

This clone was counted many times. Antigen specificity is unknown. In germline, CDR1 is MNHNS, CDR2 SASEGT. The ends were cut back, 4 bases at V and 1 base at J, with 7 bases in the middle. The CDR3 runs 13 residues. A multiplex PCR was run with 60 Vbeta primers and 13 Jbeta primers. The method was immunoSEQ multiplex PCR; TCRdb's version includes in-frame clones alone and lacks a portion of them. The sample lists 50,000 to 70,000 clones; approximately 75% were seen once. V gene TRBV6-1 combines with J gene TRBJ1-1; D might be TRBD1 (5 bases). What was sequenced was PBMCs. This receptor was identified in a young man in good health and CMV-seropositive. The CDR3 sequence: CASSGGTNTEAFF. The DNA for the CDR3 is TGTGCCAGCAGTGGCGGGACGAACACTGAAGCTTTCTTT.